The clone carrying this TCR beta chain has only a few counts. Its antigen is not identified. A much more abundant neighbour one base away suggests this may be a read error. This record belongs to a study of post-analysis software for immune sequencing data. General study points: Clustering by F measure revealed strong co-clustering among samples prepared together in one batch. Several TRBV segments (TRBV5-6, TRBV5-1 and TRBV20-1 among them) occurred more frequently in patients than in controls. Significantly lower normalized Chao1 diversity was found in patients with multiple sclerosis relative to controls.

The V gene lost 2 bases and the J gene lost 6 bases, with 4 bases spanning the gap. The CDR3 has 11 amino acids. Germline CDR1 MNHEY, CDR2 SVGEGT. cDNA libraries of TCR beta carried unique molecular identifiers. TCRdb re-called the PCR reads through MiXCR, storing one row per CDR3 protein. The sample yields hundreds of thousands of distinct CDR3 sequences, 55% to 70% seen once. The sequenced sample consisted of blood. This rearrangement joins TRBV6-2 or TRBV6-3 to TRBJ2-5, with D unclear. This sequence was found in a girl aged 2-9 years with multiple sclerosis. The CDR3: CASSYGQTQYF. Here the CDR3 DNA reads TGTGCCAGCAGTTACGGGCAGACCCAGTACTTC.